This record concerns one TCR beta chain sequence. Germline loops: CDR1 SGHVS, CDR2 FQNEAQ. The CDR3 length is 15 residues. These data belong to a study of T cells expressing NK-cell markers. Using the 5' RACE reads, TCRdb records one entry per CDR3 protein without DNA. Its table records about 260,000 distinct CDR3 sequences. Sequencing was carried out using blood T cells: a sorted CD56 or NKG2C T cell subset, CD4+ or CD8+ T cells, or bulk PBMC T cells (not recorded which). This clonotype was sampled from a woman aged 18-70 years in good health. The V and J genes are TRBV7-8 and TRBJ2-5; with no DNA, the TCRdb D assignment of TRBD1 cannot be verified. The CDR3 loop reads CASSLVDRGGETQYF.